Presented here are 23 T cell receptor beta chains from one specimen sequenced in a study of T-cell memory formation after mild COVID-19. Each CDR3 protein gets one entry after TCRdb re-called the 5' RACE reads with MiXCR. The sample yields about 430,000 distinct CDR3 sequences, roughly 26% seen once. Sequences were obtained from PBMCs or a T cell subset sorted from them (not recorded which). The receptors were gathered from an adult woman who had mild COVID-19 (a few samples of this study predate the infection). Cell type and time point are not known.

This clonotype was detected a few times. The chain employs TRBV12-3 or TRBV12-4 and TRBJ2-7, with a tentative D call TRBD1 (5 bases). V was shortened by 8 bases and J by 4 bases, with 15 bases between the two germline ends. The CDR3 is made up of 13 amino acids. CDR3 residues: CASRAGLFYEQYF. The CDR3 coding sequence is TGTGCCAGCCGAGCAGGGCTTTTTTACGAGCAGTACTTC.

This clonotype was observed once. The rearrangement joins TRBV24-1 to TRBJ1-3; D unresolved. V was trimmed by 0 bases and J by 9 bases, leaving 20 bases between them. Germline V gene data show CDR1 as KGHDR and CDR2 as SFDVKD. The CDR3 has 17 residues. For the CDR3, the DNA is TGTGCCACCAGTGATTTGCTAGTTGGAAGCTCCGGTGTCACCATATATTTT. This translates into CATSDLLVGSSGVTIYF.

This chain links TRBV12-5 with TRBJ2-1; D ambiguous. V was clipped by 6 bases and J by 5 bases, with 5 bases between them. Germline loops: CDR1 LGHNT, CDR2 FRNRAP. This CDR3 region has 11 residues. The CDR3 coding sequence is TGTGCTAGTGGGGGCCACAATGAGCAGTTCTTC. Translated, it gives CASGGHNEQFF.

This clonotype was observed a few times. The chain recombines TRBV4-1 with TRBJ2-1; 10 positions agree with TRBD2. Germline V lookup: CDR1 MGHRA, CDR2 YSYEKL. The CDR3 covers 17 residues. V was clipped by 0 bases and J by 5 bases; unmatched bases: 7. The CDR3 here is CASSQDQSLAGNNEQFF. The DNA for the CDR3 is TGCGCCAGCAGCCAAGATCAATCACTAGCGGGGAACAATGAGCAGTTCTTC.

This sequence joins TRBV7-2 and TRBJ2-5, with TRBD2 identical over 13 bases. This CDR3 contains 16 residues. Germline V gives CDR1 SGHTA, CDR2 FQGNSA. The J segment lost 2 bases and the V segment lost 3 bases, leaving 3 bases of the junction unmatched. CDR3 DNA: TGTGCCAGCAGCTTCGCGGGACTAGCGGGGCAAGAGACCCAGTACTTC. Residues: CASSFAGLAGQETQYF.

CDR3 DNA sequence: TGCAGTGCTAGAGTCGATCCTAGCACAGATACGCAGTATTTT. This sequence encodes CSARVDPSTDTQYF. The gene calls are TRBV20-1 and TRBJ2-3; D gene uncertain. V lost 1 base and J lost 0, with 8 bases in between. The CDR3 length is 14 residues. In germline, CDR1 is DFQATT, CDR2 SNEGSKA (reference sequence).

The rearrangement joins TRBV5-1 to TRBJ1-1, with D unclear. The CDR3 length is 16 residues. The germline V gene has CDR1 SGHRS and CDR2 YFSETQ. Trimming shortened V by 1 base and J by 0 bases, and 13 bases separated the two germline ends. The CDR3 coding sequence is TGCGCCAGCAGCTTGTACGCAGAGAGGATGAACACTGAAGCTTTCTTT. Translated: CASSLYAERMNTEAFF. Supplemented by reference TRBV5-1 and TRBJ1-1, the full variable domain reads KAGVTQTPRYLIKTRGQQVTLSCSPISGHRSVSWYQQTPGQGLQFLFEYFSETQRNKGNFPGRFSGRQFSNSRSEMNVSTLELGDSALYLCASSLYAERMNTEAFFGQGTRLTVV.

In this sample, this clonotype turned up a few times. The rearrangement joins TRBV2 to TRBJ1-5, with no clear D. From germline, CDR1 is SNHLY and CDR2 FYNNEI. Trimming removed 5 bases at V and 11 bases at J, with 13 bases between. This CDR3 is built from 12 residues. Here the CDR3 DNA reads TGTGCCAGCAGTTGGACTGAATCGGCCCAGCATTTT. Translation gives CASSWTESAQHF. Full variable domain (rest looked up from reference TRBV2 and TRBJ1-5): EPEVTQTPSHQVTQMGQEVILRCVPISNHLYFYWYRQILGQKVEFLVSFYNNEISEKSEIFDDQFSVERPDGSNFTLKIRSTKLEDSAMYFCASSWTESAQHFGDGTRLSIL.

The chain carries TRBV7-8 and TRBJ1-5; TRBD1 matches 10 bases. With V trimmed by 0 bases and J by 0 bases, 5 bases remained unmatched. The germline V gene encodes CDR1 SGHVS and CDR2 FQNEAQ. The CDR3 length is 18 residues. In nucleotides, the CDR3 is TGTGCCAGCAGCTTAGCGGAGACAGGGGGCCTTAGCAATCAGCCCCAGCATTTT. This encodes CASSLAETGGLSNQPQHF.

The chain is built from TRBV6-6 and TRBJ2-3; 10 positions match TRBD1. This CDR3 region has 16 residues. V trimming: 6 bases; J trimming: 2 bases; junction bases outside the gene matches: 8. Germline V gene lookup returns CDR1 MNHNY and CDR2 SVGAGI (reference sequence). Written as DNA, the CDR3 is TGTGCCAGCAGCCCCCGACAGGGGGCCCACACAGATACGCAGTATTTT. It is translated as CASSPRQGAHTDTQYF.

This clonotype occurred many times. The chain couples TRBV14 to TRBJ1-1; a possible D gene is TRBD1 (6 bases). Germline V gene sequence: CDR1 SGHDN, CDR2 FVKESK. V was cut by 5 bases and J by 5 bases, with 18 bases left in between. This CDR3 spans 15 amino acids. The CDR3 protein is CASSISGTRVTEAFF. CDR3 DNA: TGTGCCAGCAGCATATCCGGGACACGGGTAACTGAAGCTTTCTTT.

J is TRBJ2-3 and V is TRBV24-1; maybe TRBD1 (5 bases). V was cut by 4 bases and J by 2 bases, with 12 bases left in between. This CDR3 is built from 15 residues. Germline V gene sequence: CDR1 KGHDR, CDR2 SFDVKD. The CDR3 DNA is TGTGCCACCAGTGACCACACGACAGCCACAGATACGCAGTATTTT. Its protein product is CATSDHTTATDTQYF.

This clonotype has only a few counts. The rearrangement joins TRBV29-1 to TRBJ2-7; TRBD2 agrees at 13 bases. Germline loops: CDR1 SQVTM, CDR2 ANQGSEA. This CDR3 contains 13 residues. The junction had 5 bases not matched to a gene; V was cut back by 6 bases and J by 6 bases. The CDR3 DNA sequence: TGCAGCGTCCGACTAGCGGGAGGCCCCGAGCAGTACTTC. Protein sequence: CSVRLAGGPEQYF.

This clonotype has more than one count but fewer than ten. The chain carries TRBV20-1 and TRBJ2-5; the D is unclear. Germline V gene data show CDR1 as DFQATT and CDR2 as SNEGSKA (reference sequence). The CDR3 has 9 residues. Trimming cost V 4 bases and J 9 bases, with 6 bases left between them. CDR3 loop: CSATSAQYF. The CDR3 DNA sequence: TGCAGTGCTACTTCGGCCCAGTACTTC.

In DNA, the CDR3 is TGTGCCAGCAGTTTCTTGGGGATTGGGCAGGATCAGCCCCAGCATTTT. Amino acids: CASSFLGIGQDQPQHF. The chain joins TRBV6-5 to TRBJ1-5; D gene unclear. Germline V gene data show CDR1 as MNHEY and CDR2 as SVGAGI. CDR3 length: 16 amino acids. Trimming shortened V by 4 bases and J by 5 bases, and 18 bases separated the two germline ends.

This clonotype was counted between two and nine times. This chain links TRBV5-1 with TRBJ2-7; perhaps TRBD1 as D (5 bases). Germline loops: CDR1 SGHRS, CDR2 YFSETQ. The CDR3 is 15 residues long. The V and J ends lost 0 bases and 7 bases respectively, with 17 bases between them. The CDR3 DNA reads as TGCGCCAGCAGCTTGGTCCGGACATCGGCGGAGGAGCAGTACTTC. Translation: CASSLVRTSAEEQYF.

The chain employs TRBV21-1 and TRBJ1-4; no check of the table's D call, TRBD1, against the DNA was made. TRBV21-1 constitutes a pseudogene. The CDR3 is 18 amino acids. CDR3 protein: CASTNGPIPGATNEKLFF. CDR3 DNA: TGTGCCAGCACCAATGGGCCCATTCCCGGGGCAACTAATGAAAAACTGTTTTTT.

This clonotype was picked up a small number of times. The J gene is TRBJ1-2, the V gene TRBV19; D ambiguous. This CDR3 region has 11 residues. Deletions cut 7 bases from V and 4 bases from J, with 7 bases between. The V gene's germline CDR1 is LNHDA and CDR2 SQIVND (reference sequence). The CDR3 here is CASKQLYGYTF. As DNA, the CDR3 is TGTGCCAGTAAGCAGCTCTATGGCTACACCTTC.

CDR3 DNA: TGCGCCAGCAGCTTTGGACAGGGGGCCCCTAGCGATGAGCAGTTCTTC. This sequence encodes CASSFGQGAPSDEQFF. The chain recombines TRBV5-1 with TRBJ2-1; 11 bases fit TRBD1. In germline, CDR1 is SGHRS, CDR2 YFSETQ. CDR3 length: 16 amino acids. V was clipped by 2 bases and J by 8 bases; unmatched bases: 9.

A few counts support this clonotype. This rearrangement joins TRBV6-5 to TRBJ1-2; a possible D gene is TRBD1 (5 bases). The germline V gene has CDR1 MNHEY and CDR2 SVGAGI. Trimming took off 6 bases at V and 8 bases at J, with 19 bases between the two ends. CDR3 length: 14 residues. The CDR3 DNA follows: TGTGCCAGCAGACCCTGGGACTACTCTCAAGGCTACACCTTC. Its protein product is CASRPWDYSQGYTF.

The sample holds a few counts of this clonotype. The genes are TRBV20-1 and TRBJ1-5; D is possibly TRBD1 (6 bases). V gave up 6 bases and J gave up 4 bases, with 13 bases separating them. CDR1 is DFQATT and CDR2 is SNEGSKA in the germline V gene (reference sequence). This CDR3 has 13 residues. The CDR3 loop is CSAEGGINQPQHF. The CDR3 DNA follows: TGCAGTGCGGAGGGGGGGATAAATCAGCCCCAGCATTTT.

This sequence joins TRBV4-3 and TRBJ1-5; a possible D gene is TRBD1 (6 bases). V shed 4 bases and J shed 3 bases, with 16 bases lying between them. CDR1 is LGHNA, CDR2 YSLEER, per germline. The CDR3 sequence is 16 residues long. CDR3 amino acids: CASSRDSGANNQPQHF. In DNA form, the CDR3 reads TGCGCCAGCAGCCGAGATTCGGGGGCGAACAATCAGCCCCAGCATTTT.

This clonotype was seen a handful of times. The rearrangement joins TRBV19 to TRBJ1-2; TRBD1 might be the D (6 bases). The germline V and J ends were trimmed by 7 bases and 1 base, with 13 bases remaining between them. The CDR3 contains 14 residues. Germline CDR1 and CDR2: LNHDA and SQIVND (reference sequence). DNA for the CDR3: TGTGCCAGTACTCTCTCAGGGGATAACTATGGCTACACCTTC. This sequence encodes CASTLSGDNYGYTF.